These 20 T cell receptor beta chains share one sample of origin, sequenced in a study of T cells in Graves' hyperthyroidism and ophthalmopathy. TCR beta CDR3 region amplification was performed from RNA transcripts. The TCR CDR3 was amplified in a first-round RT-PCR using the HTBI primer set. TCRdb called the multiplex PCR reads again in MiXCR, with one record for every CDR3 protein. Here the sample spans about 420,000 distinct CDR3 sequences, 15% to 18% being singletons. Source material: blood. All receptors come from a young woman with Graves' hyperthyroidism.

V usage is TRBV5-1 and J usage is TRBJ2-3; 11 bases are a match to TRBD2. Unmatched junction bases numbered 3, after V lost 4 bases and J lost 2 bases. The CDR3 covers 15 residues. Germline CDR1 and CDR2: SGHRS and YFSETQ. CDR3 sequence (DNA): TGCGCCAGCAGCCTGGGACTAGCGGTCACAGATACGCAGTATTTT. Translation: CASSLGLAVTDTQYF.

V is TRBV20-1 and J is TRBJ1-4, with 9 bases that match TRBD1. CDR3 size: 13 residues. V lost 7 bases to trimming and J lost 10 bases; unmatched junction nucleotides: 10. The germline CDR1 and CDR2 sequences are DFQATT and SNEGSKA (reference sequence). The CDR3 sequence is CSVPGTGTGKLFF. The CDR3 bases are TGCAGTGTCCCCGGGACAGGGACTGGAAAACTGTTTTTT.

The chain is built from TRBV7-9 and TRBJ2-1, with D maybe TRBD2 (7 bases). The CDR3 runs 17 residues. CDR1 and CDR2 (germline): SEHNR, FQNEAQ (reference sequence). The V end lost 6 bases, the J end lost 4 bases, and 22 bases lay between the germline ends. The CDR3 loop reads CASRSGAERETYNEQFF. The CDR3 nucleotides read TGTGCCAGCAGGTCAGGGGCGGAGCGGGAAACTTACAATGAGCAGTTCTTC.

The genes are TRBV20-1 and TRBJ1-2; 10 positions agree with TRBD1. This CDR3 region has 13 residues. CDR1 DFQATT and CDR2 SNEGSKA come from the germline V gene (reference sequence). Trimming at V came to 1 base and at J to 7 bases, leaving 3 bases not matched to a gene. CDR3 protein: CSARAGTGVGYTF. CDR3 nucleotides: TGCAGTGCTAGAGCCGGGACAGGGGTTGGCTACACCTTC.

This clonotype has ten or more counts. The chain links TRBV30 to TRBJ1-1, with D uncertain. Germline V lookup: CDR1 GTSNPN, CDR2 SVGIG (reference sequence). The length of the CDR3 is 11 residues. V was shortened by 5 bases and J by 3 bases, with 7 bases between the two germline ends. This CDR3 is CAWAGYTEAFF. For the CDR3, the DNA is TGTGCCTGGGCGGGGTACACTGAAGCTTTCTTT.

The chain employs TRBV5-4 and TRBJ1-2; weak D call: TRBD1 (6 bases). V was shortened by 5 bases and J by 6 bases, with 17 bases between the two germline ends. Germline-derived CDR1 and CDR2 are SGHNT and YYREEE (reference sequence). The CDR3 sequence is 14 residues long. The CDR3 here is CASRRDKGGHGYTF. Here the CDR3 DNA reads TGTGCCAGCAGGCGGGACAAGGGGGGGCATGGCTACACCTTC. The full variable domain, rest sourced from reference TRBV5-4 and TRBJ1-2, is ETGVTQSPTHLIKTRGQQVTLRCSSQSGHNTVSWYQQALGQGPQFIFQYYREEENGRGNFPPRFSGLQFPNYSSELNVNALELDDSALYLCASRRDKGGHGYTFGSGTRLTVV.

This clonotype appeared many times. The rearrangement links TRBV15 to TRBJ2-3; no firm D call. V lost 0 bases and J 1 base, leaving 5 bases between the germline ends. CDR3 length equals 14 residues. Germline V gene data show CDR1 as LNHNV and CDR2 as YYDKDF (reference sequence). The CDR3 spells CATSRDTRTDTQYF. In DNA form, the CDR3 reads TGTGCCACCAGCAGAGATACCCGCACAGATACGCAGTATTTT.

This clonotype was detected ten times or more. The chain uses TRBV12-3 or TRBV12-4 and TRBJ2-7; D may be TRBD1 (6 bases). Trimming took 2 bases from V and 5 from J, leaving 16 bases between them. This CDR3 has 15 residues. The CDR3 nucleotides read TGTGCCAGCAGTTTAAGAACAGGGTATTCCCACGAGCAGTACTTC. This sequence encodes CASSLRTGYSHEQYF.

On this clonotype: Possible read error: a much larger clone is one base away. The V gene is TRBV27, the J gene TRBJ2-7; D possibly uses TRBD1 or TRBD2 (5 bases each). There are 13 residues in the CDR3. With 5 bases removed from V and 5 bases from J, the gap between germline ends came to 13 bases. The germline CDR1 and CDR2 sequences are MNHEY and SMNVEV (reference sequence). CDR3 amino acids: CASSPGSSDEQYF. Written as DNA, the CDR3 is TGTGCCAGCAGTCCAGGGAGTTCCGACGAGCAGTACTTC.

This clonotype has just a few counts. J is TRBJ1-6 and V is TRBV11-2; D not certain. The CDR3 sequence is 12 residues long. The germline V gene encodes CDR1 SGHAT and CDR2 FQNNGV. V was trimmed by 5 bases and J by 11 bases, leaving 10 bases between them. The CDR3: CASSEGGPPLHF. For the CDR3, the DNA is TGTGCCAGCAGCGAGGGTGGTCCACCCCTCCACTTT.

This clonotype was observed at least ten times. This rearrangement joins TRBV10-3 to TRBJ2-7, with unresolved D. Per germline, CDR1 ENHRY and CDR2 SYGVKD. V lost 10 bases to trimming and J lost 0 bases, with 7 bases between them. The CDR3 extends over 11 amino acids. CDR3 DNA: TGTGCCACTGAGAGCTCCTACGAGCAGTACTTC. It encodes CATESSYEQYF.

This clonotype was seen ten or more times. The chain couples TRBV3-1 to TRBJ2-7, with no clear D. The CDR3 extends over 13 amino acids. The germline CDR1 and CDR2 sequences are LGHDT and YNNKEL (reference sequence). V shed 3 bases and J shed 4 bases, with 10 bases lying between them. The CDR3 DNA is TGTGCCAGCAGCCAGTCGCCAGAATACGAGCAGTACTTC. It yields the protein CASSQSPEYEQYF.

This clonotype appeared many times. The gene calls are TRBV7-8 and TRBJ1-2; D is unresolved. V was shortened by 2 bases and J by 5 bases, with 15 bases between the two germline ends. Looked up from germline, CDR1 is SGHVS and CDR2 is FQNEAQ. This CDR3 comprises 15 residues. The CDR3 region has the DNA TGTGCCAGCAGCTTATTTGCAGGTTCCCAATATGGCTACACCTTC. This codes for CASSLFAGSQYGYTF.

This clonotype was found once. The V gene is TRBV5-1, the J gene TRBJ1-1; D ambiguous. V shed 4 bases and J shed 4 bases, with 14 bases lying between them. The length of the CDR3 is 14 residues. The germline CDR1 and CDR2 sequences are SGHRS and YFSETQ. CDR3 amino acids: CASSPTRVITEAFF. CDR3 DNA sequence: TGCGCCAGCAGCCCGACAAGGGTCATCACTGAAGCTTTCTTT. Drawing the rest from reference TRBV5-1 and TRBJ1-1, the complete variable domain is KAGVTQTPRYLIKTRGQQVTLSCSPISGHRSVSWYQQTPGQGLQFLFEYFSETQRNKGNFPGRFSGRQFSNSRSEMNVSTLELGDSALYLCASSPTRVITEAFFGQGTRLTVV.

This clonotype turned up a few times. The chain has TRBV20-1 and TRBJ1-6; no firm D call. V lost 6 bases, J lost 0 bases, and 12 bases lay in between. Per germline, CDR1 DFQATT and CDR2 SNEGSKA (reference sequence). The CDR3 is 15 amino acids. CDR3 sequence: CSARGRLSYNSPLHF. CDR3 DNA sequence: TGCAGTGCCCGAGGGAGGCTCTCCTATAATTCACCCCTCCACTTT.

The chain uses TRBV4-1 and TRBJ2-6, with a possible D match to TRBD1 (5 bases). V dropped 1 base and J dropped 0 bases, with 13 bases sitting between them. The CDR3 is 18 residues long. Looked up from germline, CDR1 is MGHRA and CDR2 is YSYEKL. Here the CDR3 reads CASSQAKGIRSGANVLTF. CDR3 nucleotide sequence: TGCGCCAGCAGCCAAGCAAAGGGGATTCGCTCTGGGGCCAACGTCCTGACTTTC.

The chain has TRBV5-1 and TRBJ2-5, with a possible D match to TRBD1 (5 bases). From germline, CDR1 is SGHRS and CDR2 YFSETQ. V was pared by 5 bases and J by 5 bases, with 19 bases between. The CDR3 runs 15 residues. The CDR3 loop reads CASRTLQGSGETQYF. DNA for the CDR3: TGCGCCAGCAGGACCCTTCAGGGCTCCGGGGAGACCCAGTACTTC.

The chain has TRBV6-2 or TRBV6-3 and TRBJ1-1; D call uncertain. This CDR3 is built from 15 residues. V was shortened by 5 bases and J by 0 bases, with 13 bases between the two germline ends. Germline V gives CDR1 MNHEY, CDR2 SVGEGT. CDR3 nucleotides: TGTGCCAGCAGTCCTCGCGAAGATTTGAACACTGAAGCTTTCTTT. Translation gives CASSPREDLNTEAFF.

This clonotype was recorded many times. Its ends do not fully match the called genes, so a read error is possible. In DNA, the CDR3 is TGTGCTAGCAGCCAGACAGCGAACACCGGGGAGCTGTTTTTT. Translating gives CASSQTANTGELFF. J is TRBJ2-2 and V is TRBV7-7, with D possibly being TRBD1 (5 bases). Germline values: CDR1 SSHAT, CDR2 FNYEAQ (reference sequence). The CDR3 length is 14 residues.

This clonotype was observed many times. The chain carries TRBV6-5 and TRBJ2-4; D possibly corresponds to TRBD2 (5 bases). Germline assignment: CDR1 MNHEY and CDR2 SVGAGI. The length of the CDR3 is 16 residues. V dropped 0 bases and J dropped 0 bases, with 9 bases sitting between them. The CDR3 DNA is TGTGCCAGCAGTTACTCAAAAGCGGTAGCCAAAAACATTCAGTACTTC. This codes for CASSYSKAVAKNIQYF.